The clone carrying this T cell receptor beta chain was recorded many times. Antigen unknown. The data were taken from a study of neurological immune-mediated disorders. Study outcomes and limitations: In HTLV-1-associated myelopathy, TCR clonal expansion was greatest, whereas multiple sclerosis had the least, falling below healthy controls.

The CDR3 runs to 14 residues. Trimming stripped 0 bases from V and 5 bases from J, with 10 bases between. Per the germline V gene, CDR1 is MNHEY and CDR2 is SVGAGI. Via MiXCR, TCRdb re-called the 5' RACE reads, giving one row per CDR3 protein. The data show approximately 100,000 distinct CDR3 sequences, with roughly 4% seen just once and 5.5% to 6.5% held by the top ten. The unsorted libraries were produced from 2 million PBMCs held at -80 C. The chain employs TRBV6-5 and TRBJ2-5; possibly TRBD1 for D (5 bases). Sequencing was carried out using PBMCs. This sequence was found in a young woman with multiple sclerosis. Here the CDR3 DNA reads TGTGCCAGCAGTTACTCGGCAGGGTGGGAGACCCAGTACTTC. It is translated as CASSYSAGWETQYF.